Below, 25 T cell receptor beta chains from the same sample are listed, as sequenced in a study of shared clonotypes between healthy human individuals. This table comes from immunoSEQ multiplex PCR, and its TCRdb copy is limited to in-frame clones, with some not included. Here the sample spans roughly 1,600,000 clones, less than 99% being singletons. Sequencing was carried out using naive CD4+ T cells sorted from blood. The subset was: CD45RA+ positively selected. These receptors originate from a man aged 25-45 years in good health.

This chain uses TRBV9 with TRBJ2-7; D is undetermined. CDR1 and CDR2 from the germline V gene are SGDLS and YYNGEE. Deletions cut 0 bases from V and 3 bases from J, with 13 bases between. The CDR3 extends over 15 amino acids. The CDR3 spells CASSVESGGHYEQYF. As DNA, the CDR3 is TGTGCCAGCAGCGTAGAGTCTGGTGGGCACTACGAGCAGTACTTC.

The chain couples TRBV6-4 to TRBJ1-2; TRBD1 agrees at 7 bases. After removal of 0 bases from V and 4 bases from J, the junction contained 8 bases not matched to a gene. CDR1 is MRHNA and CDR2 is SNTAGT in the germline V gene. The CDR3 extends over 16 amino acids. CDR3 in DNA: TGTGCCAGCAGTGACTCACCTGGGACAGCGATCTATGGCTACACCTTC. Protein: CASSDSPGTAIYGYTF.

This rearrangement joins TRBV28 to TRBJ2-7; D remains ambiguous. CDR3 length equals 12 residues. V gave up 4 bases and J gave up 6 bases, with 10 bases separating them. Looked up from germline, CDR1 is MDHEN and CDR2 is SYDVKM. In DNA form, the CDR3 reads TGTGCCAGCAGTTCTCAGTCACTCGAGCAGTACTTC. Its translation: CASSSQSLEQYF.

The chain uses TRBV25-1 and TRBJ1-3; D call uncertain. CDR3 length equals 10 residues. The germline V gene encodes CDR1 MGHDK and CDR2 SYGVNS. V was clipped by 5 bases and J by 6 bases, with 2 bases between them. DNA for the CDR3: TGTGCCAGCAGTCAAAACACCATATATTTT. This gives the protein CASSQNTIYF.

The sample holds one count of this clone. The gene calls are TRBV28 and TRBJ1-3; tentative D call: TRBD1 (5 bases). This CDR3 contains 13 residues. In germline, CDR1 is MDHEN, CDR2 SYDVKM. Trimming stripped 6 bases from V and 5 bases from J, with 11 bases between. The CDR3 DNA reads TGTGCCAGCAGCCCCGGGGGTCGAAACACCATATATTTT. This encodes CASSPGGRNTIYF.

This chain links TRBV11-1 with TRBJ1-1, with no clear D. The CDR3 extends over 13 amino acids. Between the trimmed V and J ends, which lost 1 base and 1 base, there was a span of 4 bases. Germline CDR1 and CDR2: SGHAT and FQDESV (reference sequence). CDR3 amino acids: CASSLEPNTEAFF. As DNA, the CDR3 is TGTGCCAGCAGCTTAGAACCGAACACTGAAGCTTTCTTT.

The J gene is TRBJ2-2, the V gene TRBV18, with D maybe TRBD2 (5 bases). CDR3 size: 15 residues. Germline CDR1 is KGHSH and CDR2 is LQKENI. Trimming left V 2 bases short and J 4 bases short, with 11 bases between. DNA of the CDR3: TGTGCCAGCTCACCAACGGGGAGTGCCACCGGGGAGCTGTTTTTT. The encoded protein is CASSPTGSATGELFF.

This chain uses TRBV7-2 with TRBJ2-3, with a weak D call TRBD1 (6 bases). There are 14 residues in the CDR3. Germline lookup yields CDR1 SGHTA and CDR2 FQGNSA. Trimming shortened V by 5 bases and J by 1 base, and 10 bases separated the two germline ends. The CDR3 protein is CASSTRQGTDTQYF. The CDR3 bases are TGTGCCAGCAGCACCCGACAGGGCACAGATACGCAGTATTTT.

The chain employs TRBV19 and TRBJ2-7, with D possibly TRBD2 on 5 matching bases. Per germline, CDR1 LNHDA and CDR2 SQIVND (reference sequence). CDR3 length: 14 amino acids. Trimming cost V 2 bases and J 1 base, with 9 bases left between them. Here the CDR3 reads CASSILAPSYEQYF. The CDR3, as DNA: TGTGCCAGTAGTATACTAGCTCCTTCCTACGAGCAGTACTTC. The whole variable domain, remainder taken from reference TRBV19 and TRBJ2-7, is DGGITQSPKYLFRKEGQNVTLSCEQNLNHDAMYWYRQDPGQGLRLIYYSQIVNDFQKGDIAEGYSVSREKKESFPLTVTSAQKNPTAFYLCASSILAPSYEQYFGPGTRLTVT.

The chain joins TRBV6-1 to TRBJ2-7, with D uncertain. Trimming pared 7 bases from V and 2 bases from J, leaving 15 bases between. This CDR3 region has 14 residues. Germline lookup yields CDR1 MNHNS and CDR2 SASEGT. The CDR3 nucleotides are TGTGCCAGCAATCTTAGTAACGGAGCCTACGAGCAGTACTTC. It is translated as CASNLSNGAYEQYF.

The chain employs TRBV5-6 and TRBJ2-1; D is perhaps TRBD2 (5 bases). Germline-derived CDR1 and CDR2 are SGHDT and YYEEEE. Between the trimmed V and J ends, which lost 10 bases and 5 bases, there was a span of 25 bases. This CDR3 has 16 residues. The CDR3 coding sequence is TGTGCCTTCCATAGGTCGGGGAATCGGTACCACAATGAGCAGTTCTTC. Translating it yields CAFHRSGNRYHNEQFF. The whole variable domain, filled in from reference TRBV5-6 and TRBJ2-1, reads DAGVTQSPTHLIKTRGQQVTLRCSPKSGHDTVSWYQQALGQGPQFIFQYYEEEERQRGNFPDRFSGHQFPNYSSELNVNALLLGDSALYLCAFHRSGNRYHNEQFFGPGTRLTVL.

The chain links TRBV6-4 to TRBJ2-5, with D unresolved. The CDR3 spans 13 residues. Trimming pared 3 bases from V and 0 bases from J, leaving 5 bases between. The V gene's germline CDR1 is MRHNA and CDR2 SNTAGT. This chain's CDR3 is CASSEQYQETQYF. CDR3 in DNA: TGTGCCAGCAGTGAACAGTACCAAGAGACCCAGTACTTC.

This chain joins TRBV28 and TRBJ2-7; 14 bases are shared with TRBD2. This CDR3 has 16 residues. The germline CDR1 and CDR2 sequences are MDHEN and SYDVKM. The J segment lost 5 bases and the V segment lost 4 bases, leaving 7 bases of the junction unmatched. CDR3 sequence: CASSYQGLAGENEQYF. For the CDR3, the DNA is TGTGCCAGCAGTTACCAGGGACTAGCGGGAGAAAACGAGCAGTACTTC.

The CDR3 reads CASSLVGAGDTQYF. CDR3 DNA: TGCGCCAGCAGCTTGGTTGGGGCGGGAGATACGCAGTATTTT. The chain carries TRBV5-1 and TRBJ2-3, with D tentatively TRBD1 or TRBD2 (5 bases each). Germline V lookup: CDR1 SGHRS, CDR2 YFSETQ. The CDR3 sequence is 14 residues long. The germline V and J ends were trimmed by 0 bases and 5 bases, with 10 bases remaining between them.

The gene calls are TRBV29-1 and TRBJ2-2; TRBD1 matches 8 bases. The CDR3 has 10 amino acids. The trim removed 7 bases at V and 11 bases at J, leaving 3 bases unmatched. CDR1 and CDR2 from the germline V gene are SQVTM and ANQGSEA. In DNA form, the CDR3 reads TGCAGCGCAGGACAGGGTGAGCTGTTTTTT. Amino acids: CSAGQGELFF.

This chain connects TRBV19 to TRBJ1-3; D remains ambiguous. Germline CDR1 is LNHDA and CDR2 is SQIVND (reference sequence). The germline V and J ends were trimmed by 7 bases and 0 bases, with 19 bases remaining between them. CDR3 length equals 17 residues. As DNA, the CDR3 is TGTGCCAGTACAATCTCCACCGCACTCTTCTCTGGAAACACCATATATTTT. It yields the protein CASTISTALFSGNTIYF.

The chain links TRBV6-5 to TRBJ2-7, with TRBD1 as a possible D gene (5 bases). Germline CDR1 MNHEY, CDR2 SVGAGI. The CDR3 is 14 amino acids. Trimming took 0 bases from V and 2 from J, leaving 8 bases between them. The CDR3 reads CASSYSKGTYEQYF. The DNA for the CDR3 is TGTGCCAGCAGTTACTCGAAGGGGACCTACGAGCAGTACTTC.

The chain uses TRBV7-6 and TRBJ1-4, with a possible D match to TRBD1 (6 bases). Germline CDR1 SGHVS, CDR2 FNYEAQ. There are 19 residues in the CDR3. The V end was cut by 1 base, the J end by 0 bases, with 18 bases between. For the CDR3, the DNA is TGTGCCAGCAGCTTAGTCGTTGGGGGGCGGGAGACAACTAATGAAAAACTGTTTTTT. Its protein is CASSLVVGGRETTNEKLFF. Filled out from reference TRBV7-6 and TRBJ1-4, the complete variable domain reads GAGVSQSPRYKVTKRGQDVALRCDPISGHVSLYWYRQALGQGPEFLTYFNYEAQQDKSGLPNDRFSAERPEGSISTLTIQRTEQRDSAMYRCASSLVVGGRETTNEKLFFGSGTQLSVL.

J is TRBJ2-1 and V is TRBV5-1, with 8 nucleotides matching TRBD2. Germline V gene sequence: CDR1 SGHRS, CDR2 YFSETQ. The length of the CDR3 is 15 residues. Germline trimming cut 0 bases from V and 9 bases from J; bases unmatched to any gene: 8. The CDR3 region is CASSLAGGRSSEQFF. The CDR3 nucleotides are TGCGCCAGCAGCTTGGCCGGCGGGAGGAGCTCTGAGCAGTTCTTC.

J is TRBJ2-1 and V is TRBV11-2, with 7 bases lining up with TRBD2. Germline V CDR1 and CDR2: SGHAT, FQNNGV. With V trimmed by 4 bases and J by 12 bases, 9 bases remained unmatched. The CDR3 sequence is 13 residues long. CDR3 DNA sequence: TGTGCCAGCAGCTGGGACTACGGGGACCCGCAGTTCTTC. Protein sequence: CASSWDYGDPQFF.

The rearrangement uses TRBV27 and TRBJ2-3, with D maybe TRBD2 (5 bases). Trimming left V 3 bases short and J 9 bases short, with 13 bases between. Germline V gene data show CDR1 as MNHEY and CDR2 as SMNVEV (reference sequence). The CDR3 is made up of 13 amino acids. The CDR3 sequence is CASSFSPRGTQYF. The CDR3 DNA is TGTGCCAGCAGTTTTTCCCCCCGGGGAACGCAGTATTTT.

The CDR3 coding sequence is TGTGCCAGCAGTAAAGACAGGGCAGGGAATGGCTACACCTTC. Protein product: CASSKDRAGNGYTF. The gene calls are TRBV2 and TRBJ1-2, with TRBD1 matching over 7 bases. The V gene's germline CDR1 is SNHLY and CDR2 FYNNEI. The CDR3 is 14 amino acids. With 5 bases clipped from V and 6 bases from J, the junction kept 9 bases outside the gene matches. Full variable domain (missing parts from reference TRBV2 and TRBJ1-2): EPEVTQTPSHQVTQMGQEVILRCVPISNHLYFYWYRQILGQKVEFLVSFYNNEISEKSEIFDDQFSVERPDGSNFTLKIRSTKLEDSAMYFCASSKDRAGNGYTFGSGTRLTVV.

The rearrangement joins TRBV4-1 to TRBJ2-7; D is unresolved. Trimming left V 0 bases short and J 1 base short, with 13 bases between. The CDR3 is 16 amino acids. Germline CDR1 reads MGHRA; CDR2 reads YSYEKL. The CDR3 sequence is CASSQESGSLSYEQYF. CDR3 DNA sequence: TGCGCCAGCAGCCAAGAAAGTGGTTCCCTATCCTACGAGCAGTACTTC.

The CDR3 protein is CASSVASLPGQGALDTIYF. The CDR3 coding sequence is TGTGCCAGCAGCGTAGCCTCACTGCCGGGACAGGGGGCATTAGACACCATATATTTT. The chain recombines TRBV9 with TRBJ1-3; 12 bases agree with TRBD1. Germline CDR1 reads SGDLS; CDR2 reads YYNGEE. This CDR3 comprises 19 residues. V trimming: 0 bases; J trimming: 8 bases; junction bases outside the gene matches: 15.

In regard to this clone: Other nucleotide sequences in the sample specify the same CDR3. This chain links TRBV18 with TRBJ1-3, with D unclear. Germline CDR1 reads KGHSH; CDR2 reads LQKENI. The CDR3 spans 14 residues. V lost 3 bases and J lost 0, with 6 bases in between. CDR3 amino acids: CASSPGISGNTIYF. The DNA of the CDR3 is TGTGCCAGCTCACCGGGTATCTCTGGAAACACCATATATTTT.